This entry features one T cell receptor beta chain sequence. The method was immunoSEQ multiplex PCR; TCRdb's version includes in-frame clones alone and lacks a portion of them. The sample has around 200,000 clones, 91% seen once. Trimming stripped 5 bases from V and 7 bases from J, with 14 bases between. The CDR3 covers 14 residues. Germline CDR1 and CDR2: SGHTA and FQGNSA. The data are from a study of control samples from healthy donors and cancer patients. The chain employs TRBV7-2 and TRBJ1-4; tentatively, D is TRBD1 (5 bases). Input material: blood. This sequence was found in a woman in her 30s in good health. CDR3 in DNA: TGTGCCAGCAGCCCCAGGGATCGTGGTGAAAAACTGTTTTTT. Translating it yields CASSPRDRGEKLFF.